This T cell receptor (beta chain) is from a study of blood T cell repertoires in COVID-19. Study overall: Samples came from the United States, Italy and Spain, spanning acute and convalescent COVID-19.

Original methodology: Scientists estimated how many nucleated cells there were by amplifying reference gene primers. TCRdb keeps only in-frame clones here, not all; method: immunoSEQ multiplex PCR. V and J calls and clone size are as listed in that table; D and trimming were resolved from the DNA. Among about 310,000 clones listed, about 85% were seen once. Clinical histories supplied by participants themselves formed the basis of cohort assignment. In the 2 weeks before study entry, exposed participants met a COVID-19 case, which was PCR-confirmed or clinician-diagnosed. Trimming removed 5 bases from V and 4 bases from J, with 15 bases in between. CDR1 and CDR2 from the germline V gene are SEHNR and FQNEAQ (reference sequence). This CDR3 spans 14 amino acids.

Sample: PBMCs or T cells enriched from blood (not recorded which). This receptor was taken from a woman aged 25 to 39 who had been exposed to COVID-19. The chain is built from TRBV7-9 and TRBJ2-7, with D perhaps TRBD1 (5 bases). CDR3 residues: CASSPQTEKYEQYF. CDR3 DNA sequence: TGTGCCAGCAGCCCCCAGACAGAGAAGTACGAGCAGTACTTC.